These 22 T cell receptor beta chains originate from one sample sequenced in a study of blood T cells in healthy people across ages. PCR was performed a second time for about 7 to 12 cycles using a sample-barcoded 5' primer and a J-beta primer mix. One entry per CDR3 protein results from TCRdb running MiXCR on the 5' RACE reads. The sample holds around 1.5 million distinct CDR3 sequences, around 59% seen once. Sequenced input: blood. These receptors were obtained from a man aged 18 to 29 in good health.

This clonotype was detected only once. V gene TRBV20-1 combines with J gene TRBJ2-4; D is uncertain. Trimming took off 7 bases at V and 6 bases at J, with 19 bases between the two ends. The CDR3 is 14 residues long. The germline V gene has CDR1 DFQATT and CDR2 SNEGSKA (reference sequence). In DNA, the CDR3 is TGCAGTGGGGCTAGAGAGGCGTCAGGAAACATTCAGTACTTC. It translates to CSGAREASGNIQYF.

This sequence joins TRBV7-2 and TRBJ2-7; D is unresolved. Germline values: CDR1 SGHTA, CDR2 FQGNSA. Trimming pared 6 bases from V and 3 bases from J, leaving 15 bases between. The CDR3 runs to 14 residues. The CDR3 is CASRTSGPNYEQYF. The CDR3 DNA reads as TGTGCCAGCAGGACTTCCGGGCCTAACTACGAGCAGTACTTC.

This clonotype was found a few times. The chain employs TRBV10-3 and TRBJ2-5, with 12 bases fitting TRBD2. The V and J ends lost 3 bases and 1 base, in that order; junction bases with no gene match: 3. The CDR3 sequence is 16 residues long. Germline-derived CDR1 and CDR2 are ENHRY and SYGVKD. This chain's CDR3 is CAISEQLAGGQETQYF. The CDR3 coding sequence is TGTGCCATCAGTGAACAACTAGCGGGGGGCCAAGAGACCCAGTACTTC.

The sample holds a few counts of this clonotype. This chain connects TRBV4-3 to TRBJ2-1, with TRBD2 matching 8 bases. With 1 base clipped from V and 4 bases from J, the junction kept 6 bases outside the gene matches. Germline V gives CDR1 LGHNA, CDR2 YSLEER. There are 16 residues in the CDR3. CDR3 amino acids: CASSQALAGDYNEQFF. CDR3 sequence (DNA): TGCGCCAGCAGCCAAGCGCTAGCGGGTGATTACAATGAGCAGTTCTTC.

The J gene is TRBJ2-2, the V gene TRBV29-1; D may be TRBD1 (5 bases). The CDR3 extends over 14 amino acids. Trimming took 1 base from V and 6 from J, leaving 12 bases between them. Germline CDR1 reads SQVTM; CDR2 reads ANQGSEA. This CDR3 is CSVEAAGPPGELFF. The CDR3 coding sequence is TGCAGCGTTGAAGCGGCAGGGCCCCCCGGGGAGCTGTTTTTT.

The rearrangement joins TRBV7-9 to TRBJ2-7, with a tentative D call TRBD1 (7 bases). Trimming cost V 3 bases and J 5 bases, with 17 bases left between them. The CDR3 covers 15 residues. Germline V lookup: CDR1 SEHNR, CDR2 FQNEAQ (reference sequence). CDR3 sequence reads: CASSLGGDSSHEQYF. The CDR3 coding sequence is TGTGCCAGCAGCTTGGGCGGGGACAGTAGTCACGAGCAGTACTTC.

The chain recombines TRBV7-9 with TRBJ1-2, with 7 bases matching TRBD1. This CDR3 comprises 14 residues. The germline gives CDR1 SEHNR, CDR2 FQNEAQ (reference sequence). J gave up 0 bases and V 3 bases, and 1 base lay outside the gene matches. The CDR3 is CASSFGQANYGYTF. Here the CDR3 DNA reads TGTGCCAGCAGCTTCGGACAGGCTAACTATGGCTACACCTTC.

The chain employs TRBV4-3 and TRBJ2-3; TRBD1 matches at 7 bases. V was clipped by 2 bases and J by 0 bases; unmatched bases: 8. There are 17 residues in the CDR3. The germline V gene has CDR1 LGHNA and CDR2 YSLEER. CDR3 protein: CASSQSADRTSTDTQYF. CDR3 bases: TGCGCCAGCAGCCAAAGTGCGGACAGGACTAGCACAGATACGCAGTATTTT.

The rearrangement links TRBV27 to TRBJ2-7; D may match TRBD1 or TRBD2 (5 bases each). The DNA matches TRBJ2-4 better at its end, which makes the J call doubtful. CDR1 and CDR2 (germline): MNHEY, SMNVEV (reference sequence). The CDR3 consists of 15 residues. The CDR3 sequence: CASSLLSGRADIQYF. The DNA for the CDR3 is TGTGCCAGCAGTTTACTTTCGGGGCGGGCGGACATTCAGTACTTC.

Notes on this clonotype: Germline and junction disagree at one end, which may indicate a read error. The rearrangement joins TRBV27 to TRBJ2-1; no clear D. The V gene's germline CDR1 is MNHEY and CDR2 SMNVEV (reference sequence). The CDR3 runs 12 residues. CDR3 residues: CAGSIFGNEQFF. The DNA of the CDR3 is TGTGCCGGCAGTATTTTCGGGAATGAGCAGTTCTTC.

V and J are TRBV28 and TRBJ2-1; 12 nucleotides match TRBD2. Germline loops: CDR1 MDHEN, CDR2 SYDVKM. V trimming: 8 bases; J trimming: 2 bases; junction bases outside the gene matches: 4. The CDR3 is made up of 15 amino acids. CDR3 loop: CASSTSGRTYNEQFF. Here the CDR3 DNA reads TGTGCCAGCTCAACTAGCGGGAGGACCTACAATGAGCAGTTCTTC.

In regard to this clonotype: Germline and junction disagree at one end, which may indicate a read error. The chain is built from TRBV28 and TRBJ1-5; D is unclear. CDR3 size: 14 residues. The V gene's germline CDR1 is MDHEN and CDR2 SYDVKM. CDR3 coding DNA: TGTGCCGGCAGTTTCATGGACAGCAATCAGCCCCAGCATTTT. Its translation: CAGSFMDSNQPQHF.

The CDR3 protein is CASSAPLGGSEAFF. CDR3 sequence (DNA): TGTGCCAGCAGTGCCCCCCTGGGGGGCAGTGAAGCTTTCTTT. This sequence joins TRBV25-1 and TRBJ1-1; possible D gene TRBD1, 6 bases. The CDR3 loop spans 14 amino acids. V lost 4 bases, J lost 7 bases, and 16 bases lay in between. The germline V gene encodes CDR1 MGHDK and CDR2 SYGVNS.

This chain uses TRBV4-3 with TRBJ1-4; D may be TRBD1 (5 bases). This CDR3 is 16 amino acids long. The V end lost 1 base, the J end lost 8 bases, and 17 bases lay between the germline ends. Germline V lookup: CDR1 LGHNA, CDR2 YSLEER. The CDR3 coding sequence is TGCGCCAGCAGCCAAGTTTTCCCGGGGGTTACGGAAAAACTGTTTTTT. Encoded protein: CASSQVFPGVTEKLFF.

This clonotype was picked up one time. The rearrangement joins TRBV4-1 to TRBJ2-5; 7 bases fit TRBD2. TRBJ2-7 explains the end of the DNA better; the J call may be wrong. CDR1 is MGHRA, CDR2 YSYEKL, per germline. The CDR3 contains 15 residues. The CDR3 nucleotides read TGCGCCAGCAGCCGTACACTAGCGCCAGCCTACGAGCAGTACTTC. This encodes CASSRTLAPAYEQYF.

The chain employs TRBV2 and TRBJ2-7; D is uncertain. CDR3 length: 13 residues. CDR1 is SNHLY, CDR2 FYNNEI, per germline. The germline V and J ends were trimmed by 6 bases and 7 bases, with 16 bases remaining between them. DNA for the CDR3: TGTGCCAGCAGCCCCGGGCCACCAGAAGAGCAGTACTTC. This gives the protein CASSPGPPEEQYF.

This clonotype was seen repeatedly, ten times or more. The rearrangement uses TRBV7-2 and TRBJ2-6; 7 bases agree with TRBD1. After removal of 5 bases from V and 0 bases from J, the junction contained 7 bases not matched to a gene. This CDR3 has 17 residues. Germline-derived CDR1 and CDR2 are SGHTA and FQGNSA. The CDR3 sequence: CASSPGQAYSGANVLTF. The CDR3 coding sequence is TGTGCCAGCAGCCCAGGACAGGCGTACTCTGGGGCCAACGTCCTGACTTTC.

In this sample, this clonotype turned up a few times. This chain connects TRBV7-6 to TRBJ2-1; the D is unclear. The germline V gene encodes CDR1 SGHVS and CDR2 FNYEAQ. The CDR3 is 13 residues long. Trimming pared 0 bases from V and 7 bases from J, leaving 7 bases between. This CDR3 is CASSLAMWNEQFF. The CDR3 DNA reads TGTGCCAGCAGCTTAGCGATGTGGAATGAGCAGTTCTTC.

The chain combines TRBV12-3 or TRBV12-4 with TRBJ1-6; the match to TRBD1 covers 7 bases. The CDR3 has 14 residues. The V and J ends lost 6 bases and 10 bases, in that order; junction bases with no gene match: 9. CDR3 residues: CASRFDRDGSPLHF. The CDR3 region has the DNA TGTGCCAGCAGGTTTGACAGGGATGGATCACCCCTCCACTTT.

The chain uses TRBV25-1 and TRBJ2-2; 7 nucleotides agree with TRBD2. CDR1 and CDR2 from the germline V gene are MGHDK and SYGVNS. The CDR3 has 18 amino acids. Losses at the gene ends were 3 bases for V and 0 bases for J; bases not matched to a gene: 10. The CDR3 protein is CASSDLSTGGTNTGELFF. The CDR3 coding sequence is TGTGCCAGCAGTGACCTATCGACGGGGGGAACGAACACCGGGGAGCTGTTTTTT.

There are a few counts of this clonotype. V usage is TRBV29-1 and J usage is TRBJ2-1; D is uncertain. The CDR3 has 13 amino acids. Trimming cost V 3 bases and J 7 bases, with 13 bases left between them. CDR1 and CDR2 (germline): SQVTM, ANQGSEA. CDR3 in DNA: TGCAGCGTTGACCCCTTTGGACGGAATGAGCAGTTCTTC. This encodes CSVDPFGRNEQFF.

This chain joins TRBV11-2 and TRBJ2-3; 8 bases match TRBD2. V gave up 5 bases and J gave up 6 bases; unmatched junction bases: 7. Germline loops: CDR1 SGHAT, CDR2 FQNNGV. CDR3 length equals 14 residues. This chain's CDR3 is CASSVGLAMDTQYF. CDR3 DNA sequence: TGTGCCAGCAGCGTTGGACTAGCTATGGATACGCAGTATTTT.